These 3 T cell receptor beta chains were all obtained from the same sample, sequenced in a study of T cell responses to AZD1222 COVID-19 vaccine. Clones were read by immunoSEQ multiplex PCR, and TCRdb kept only the in-frame ones, dropping some. The table has about 150,000 clones, 90% to 95% seen once. Sequencing used peripheral blood, obtained 28 days after the second AZD1222 dose. The receptors were gathered from an adult who received the AZD1222 COVID-19 vaccine.

This clone was found once. The chain employs TRBV19 and TRBJ1-4; no clear D. Trimming took off 7 bases at V and 0 bases at J, with 9 bases between the two ends. CDR3 length equals 14 residues. In germline, CDR1 is LNHDA, CDR2 SQIVND (reference sequence). This CDR3 is CASTPAATNEKLFF. Here the CDR3 DNA reads TGTGCCAGTACCCCGGCAGCAACTAATGAAAAACTGTTTTTT.

The genes are TRBV7-8 and TRBJ2-7; 9 positions match TRBD1. CDR3 length: 15 amino acids. Germline trimming cut 1 base from V and 6 bases from J; bases unmatched to any gene: 7. Germline values: CDR1 SGHVS, CDR2 FQNEAQ. In DNA, the CDR3 is TGTGCCAGCAGCTTAGGTATTGGGACAGGGCGCGAGCAGTACTTC. As protein: CASSLGIGTGREQYF.

The V and J genes are TRBV24-1 and TRBJ2-7; D gene ambiguous. From germline, CDR1 is KGHDR and CDR2 SFDVKD. V was shortened by 5 bases and J by 7 bases, with 11 bases between the two germline ends. CDR3 length: 12 residues. The CDR3, as DNA: TGTGCCACCAGTGGGCCCCAAGGAGAGCAGTACTTC. Amino acid sequence: CATSGPQGEQYF.